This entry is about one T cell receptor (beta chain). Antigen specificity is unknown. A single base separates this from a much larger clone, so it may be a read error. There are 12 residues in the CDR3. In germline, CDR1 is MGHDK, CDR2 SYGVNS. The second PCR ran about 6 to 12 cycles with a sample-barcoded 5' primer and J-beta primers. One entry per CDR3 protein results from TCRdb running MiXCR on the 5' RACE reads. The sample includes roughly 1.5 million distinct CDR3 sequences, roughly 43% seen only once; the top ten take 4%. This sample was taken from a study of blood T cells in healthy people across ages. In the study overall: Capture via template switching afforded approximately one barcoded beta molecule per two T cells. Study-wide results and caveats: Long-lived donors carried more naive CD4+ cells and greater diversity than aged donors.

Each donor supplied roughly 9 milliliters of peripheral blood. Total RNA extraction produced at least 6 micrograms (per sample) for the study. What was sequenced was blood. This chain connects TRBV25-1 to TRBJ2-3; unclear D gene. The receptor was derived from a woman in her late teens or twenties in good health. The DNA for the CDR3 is TGTGCCAGCAGGGAATATATGGATACGCAGTATTTT. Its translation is CASREYMDTQYF.